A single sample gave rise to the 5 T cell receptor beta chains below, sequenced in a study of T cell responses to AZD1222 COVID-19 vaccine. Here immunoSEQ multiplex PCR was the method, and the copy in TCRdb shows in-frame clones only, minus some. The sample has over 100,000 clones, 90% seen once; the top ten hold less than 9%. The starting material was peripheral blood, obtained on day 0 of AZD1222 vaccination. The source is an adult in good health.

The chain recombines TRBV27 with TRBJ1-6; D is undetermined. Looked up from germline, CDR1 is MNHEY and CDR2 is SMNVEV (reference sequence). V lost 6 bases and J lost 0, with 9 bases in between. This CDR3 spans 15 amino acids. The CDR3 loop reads CASRVGSSYNSPLHF. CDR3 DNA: TGTGCCAGCAGGGTCGGGAGCTCCTATAATTCACCCCTCCACTTT.

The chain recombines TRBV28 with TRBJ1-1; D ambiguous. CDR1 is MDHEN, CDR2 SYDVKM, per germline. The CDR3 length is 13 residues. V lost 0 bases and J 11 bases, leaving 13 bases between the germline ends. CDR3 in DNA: TGTGCCAGCAGTTTATGGACAAGGCCCGGTGCTTTCTTT. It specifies CASSLWTRPGAFF.

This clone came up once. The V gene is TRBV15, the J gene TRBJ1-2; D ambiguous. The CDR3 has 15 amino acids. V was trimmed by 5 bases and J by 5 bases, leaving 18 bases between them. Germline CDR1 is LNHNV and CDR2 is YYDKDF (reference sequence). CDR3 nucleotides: TGTGCCACCAGCCCGCGGGAGGGAACGGGATATGGCTACACCTTC. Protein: CATSPREGTGYGYTF. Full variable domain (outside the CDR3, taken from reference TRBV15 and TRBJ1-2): DAMVIQNPRYQVTQFGKPVTLSCSQTLNHNVMYWYQQKSSQAPKLLFHYYDKDFNNEADTPDNFQSRRPNTSFCFLDIRSPGLGDTAMYLCATSPREGTGYGYTFGSGTRLTVV.

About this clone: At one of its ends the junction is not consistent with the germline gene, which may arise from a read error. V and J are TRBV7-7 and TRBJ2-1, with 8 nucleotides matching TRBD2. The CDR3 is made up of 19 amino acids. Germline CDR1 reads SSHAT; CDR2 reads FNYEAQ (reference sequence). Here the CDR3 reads CASSPRGGEGTSRYNEQFF. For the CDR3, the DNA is TGTGCTAGCAGCCCGAGGGGGGGAGAGGGGACTAGTAGGTACAATGAGCAGTTCTTC. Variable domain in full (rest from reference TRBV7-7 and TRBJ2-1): GAGVSQSPRYKVTKRGQDVTLRCDPISSHATLYWYQQALGQGPEFLTYFNYEAQPDKSGLPSDRFSAERPEGSISTLTIQRTEQRDSAMYRCASSPRGGEGTSRYNEQFFGPGTRLTVL.

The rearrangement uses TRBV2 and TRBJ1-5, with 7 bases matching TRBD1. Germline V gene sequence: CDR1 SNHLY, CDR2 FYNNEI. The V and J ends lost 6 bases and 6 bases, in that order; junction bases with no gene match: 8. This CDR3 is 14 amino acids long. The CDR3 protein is CASRGRGSGQPQHF. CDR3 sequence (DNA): TGTGCCAGCAGGGGCAGGGGGTCGGGTCAGCCCCAGCATTTT.